Below, 15 T cell receptor beta chains from the same sample are listed, as sequenced in a study of early T cells in non-severe SARS-CoV-2 infection. TCRdb called the 5' RACE reads again in MiXCR, with one record for every CDR3 protein. Of tens of thousands of distinct CDR3 sequences listed, 10% to 15% are singletons. The specimen was whole blood. These TCRs come from an adult who was a healthcare worker with PCR-confirmed SARS-CoV-2 infection or an uninfected control (not recorded which).

This clonotype was counted between two and nine times. The gene calls are TRBV2 and TRBJ2-7, with D uncertain. The CDR3 totals 13 residues. V was trimmed by 3 bases and J by 4 bases, leaving 10 bases between them. CDR1 is SNHLY, CDR2 FYNNEI, per germline. In DNA form, the CDR3 reads TGTGCCAGCAGTGATGCTCTGTTTTACGAGCAGTACTTC. Amino acids: CASSDALFYEQYF.

This clonotype was observed at least ten times. V gene TRBV4-2 combines with J gene TRBJ1-3; D is ambiguous. Trimming took 4 bases from V and 0 from J, leaving 10 bases between them. The CDR3 extends over 15 amino acids. From germline, CDR1 is LGHNA and CDR2 YNFKEQ. CDR3 DNA: TGTGCCAGCAGCCCCAGATCCGACTCTGGAAACACCATATATTTT. Amino acids: CASSPRSDSGNTIYF.

This clonotype was seen more than once but under ten times. The V and J genes are TRBV29-1 and TRBJ2-1, with 8 bases matching TRBD1. Germline V gene lookup returns CDR1 SQVTM and CDR2 ANQGSEA. V lost 4 bases and J lost 0; bases outside the gene matches: 2. The CDR3 is 14 residues long. CDR3 in amino acids: CSVADRGSYNEQFF. CDR3 DNA sequence: TGCAGCGTTGCCGACAGGGGCTCCTACAATGAGCAGTTCTTC.

This clonotype has ten or more counts. The J gene is TRBJ2-7, the V gene TRBV4-3; D is tentatively TRBD1 or TRBD2 (5 bases each). Germline CDR1 reads LGHNA; CDR2 reads YSLEER. This CDR3 contains 17 residues. V was pared by 1 base and J by 3 bases, with 19 bases between. CDR3 amino acids: CASSQVSRGTTHYEQYF. The DNA of the CDR3 is TGCGCCAGCAGCCAAGTGAGCCGGGGCACAACCCACTACGAGCAGTACTTC.

This clonotype was seen only a few times. V usage is TRBV11-2 and J usage is TRBJ1-1; no reliable D call. The CDR3 is 11 residues long. The germline V gene encodes CDR1 SGHAT and CDR2 FQNNGV. Trimming pared 5 bases from V and 6 bases from J, leaving 7 bases between. CDR3 amino acids: CASSTFAEAFF. The CDR3, as DNA: TGTGCCAGCAGCACCTTCGCTGAAGCTTTCTTT. The complete variable domain, with remaining parts taken from reference TRBV11-2 and TRBJ1-1, reads EAGVAQSPRYKIIEKRQSVAFWCNPISGHATLYWYQQILGQGPKLLIQFQNNGVVDDSQLPKDRFSAERLKGVDSTLKIQPAKLEDSAVYLCASSTFAEAFFGQGTRLTVV.

In this sample, this clonotype turned up many times. V is TRBV7-9 and J is TRBJ2-7; 9 bases are shared with TRBD1. Germline-derived CDR1 and CDR2 are SEHNR and FQNEAQ (reference sequence). The V gene end was trimmed by 5 bases and the J gene end by 0 bases; junction bases not matched to a gene: 8. The CDR3 consists of 16 residues. The CDR3 region is CASSGWDRAPSYEQYF. In nucleotides, the CDR3 is TGTGCCAGCAGCGGTTGGGACAGGGCCCCCTCCTACGAGCAGTACTTC. Filled out from reference TRBV7-9 and TRBJ2-7, the complete variable domain reads DTGVSQNPRHKITKRGQNVTFRCDPISEHNRLYWYRQTLGQGPEFLTYFQNEAQLEKSRLLSDRFSAERPKGSFSTLEIQRTEQGDSAMYLCASSGWDRAPSYEQYFGPGTRLTVT.

The chain employs TRBV6-2 or TRBV6-3 and TRBJ2-2, with 10 bases fitting TRBD1. CDR1 is MNHEY, CDR2 SVGEGT, per germline. This CDR3 spans 15 amino acids. Trimming took 4 bases from V and 5 from J; bases not matched to a gene: 4. CDR3 in DNA: TGTGCCAGCAGTTCCTTGGGACAGGGGACCGGGGAGCTGTTTTTT. It codes for CASSSLGQGTGELFF.

V is TRBV11-2 and J is TRBJ2-1; D is perhaps TRBD2 (7 bases). Trimming pared 5 bases from V and 4 bases from J, leaving 18 bases between. This CDR3 contains 16 residues. Germline V CDR1 and CDR2: SGHAT, FQNNGV. The DNA of the CDR3 is TGTGCCAGCAGCGCAAGCCGGGGGGCGGAATACAATGAGCAGTTCTTC. Protein product: CASSASRGAEYNEQFF. Complete variable domain (other parts from reference TRBV11-2 and TRBJ2-1): EAGVAQSPRYKIIEKRQSVAFWCNPISGHATLYWYQQILGQGPKLLIQFQNNGVVDDSQLPKDRFSAERLKGVDSTLKIQPAKLEDSAVYLCASSASRGAEYNEQFFGPGTRLTVL.

The rearrangement joins TRBV20-1 to TRBJ2-7; no clear D. Germline assignment: CDR1 DFQATT and CDR2 SNEGSKA (reference sequence). The CDR3 is made up of 14 amino acids. V lost 0 bases and J lost 2, with 11 bases in between. Written as DNA, the CDR3 is TGCAGTGCTAGAGACCCACTTAATACCTACGAGCAGTACTTC. Encoded protein: CSARDPLNTYEQYF.

This clonotype was counted only a few times. The chain uses TRBV5-6 and TRBJ2-7; D ambiguous. V dropped 4 bases and J dropped 0 bases, with 20 bases sitting between them. CDR1 is SGHDT and CDR2 is YYEEEE in the germline V gene. The CDR3 loop spans 17 amino acids. The CDR3 sequence: CASSQPYSGPNSYEQYF. Here the CDR3 DNA reads TGTGCCAGCAGCCAACCTTATAGTGGACCTAACTCCTACGAGCAGTACTTC. The full variable domain, in which reference TRBV5-6 and TRBJ2-7 provide the parts outside the CDR3, is DAGVTQSPTHLIKTRGQQVTLRCSPKSGHDTVSWYQQALGQGPQFIFQYYEEEERQRGNFPDRFSGHQFPNYSSELNVNALLLGDSALYLCASSQPYSGPNSYEQYFGPGTRLTVT.

This clonotype was recorded a few times. This chain links TRBV6-1 with TRBJ1-6; 10 nucleotides match TRBD1. Unmatched junction bases numbered 13, after V lost 6 bases and J lost 14 bases. This CDR3 is 15 amino acids long. The germline V gene encodes CDR1 MNHNS and CDR2 SASEGT. Here the CDR3 reads CASRAGTGDNSALHF. The CDR3 DNA reads TGTGCCAGCAGGGCCGGGACAGGGGATAATTCGGCCCTCCACTTT.

The chain has TRBV5-5 and TRBJ2-7; D may be TRBD1 (6 bases). The CDR3 spans 15 residues. CDR1 and CDR2 from the germline V gene are SGHKS and YYEKEE (reference sequence). The V end was cut by 0 bases, the J end by 4 bases, with 14 bases between. The CDR3 loop is CASSLVAGEGYEQYF. CDR3 nucleotide sequence: TGTGCCAGCAGCTTGGTAGCAGGGGAAGGATACGAGCAGTACTTC.

The sample holds many counts of this clonotype. The chain couples TRBV6-7 to TRBJ2-5; tentative D call: TRBD2 (6 bases). TRBV6-7 has ORF status, its function being uncertain. V was trimmed by 2 bases and J by 2 bases, leaving 12 bases between them. CDR3 length: 15 residues. The CDR3 here is CASSYPLAGQETQYF. The CDR3 DNA sequence: TGTGCCAGCAGTTACCCCCTGGCGGGACAAGAGACCCAGTACTTC.

This clonotype turned up a few times. The chain recombines TRBV6-1 with TRBJ2-3, with unresolved D. CDR3 length: 13 residues. Germline loops: CDR1 MNHNS, CDR2 SASEGT. Trimming removed 2 bases from V and 6 bases from J, with 9 bases in between. CDR3 in amino acids: CASSESRADTQYF. The CDR3 nucleotides read TGTGCCAGCAGTGAATCAAGGGCCGATACGCAGTATTTT.

The chain is built from TRBV6-2 or TRBV6-3 and TRBJ2-1, with 12 bases that match TRBD2. The V segment lost 0 bases and the J segment 9 bases; nucleotides outside the gene matches: 6. Germline lookup yields CDR1 MNHEY and CDR2 SVGEGT. The CDR3 totals 16 residues. CDR3 nucleotides: TGTGCCAGCAGTTACTCGACTAGCGGGAGCTTGGGTGAGCAGTTCTTC. Its protein product is CASSYSTSGSLGEQFF.